This T cell receptor beta chain was captured in a study of blood T cells in healthy people across ages. For the second PCR, which ran for about 7 to 11 cycles, a sample-barcoded 5' primer and a J-beta primer mix were used. TCRdb reprocessed the 5' RACE reads via MiXCR and lists one record per CDR3 protein. The sample contains around 800,000 distinct CDR3 sequences, 20% to 30% of which appear only once. Germline loops: CDR1 MNHNY, CDR2 SVGAGI (reference sequence). This CDR3 region has 11 residues. The V end was cut by 2 bases, the J end by 10 bases, with 8 bases between. The same sample was also used in a study of T cells of mothers and their children. That report notes: A few healthy Caucasian mothers and their six children donated. All extracted RNA went into cDNA synthesis, approximately 1.5 ug per 15 ul. Per mother, over 9.5 million TCR beta CDR3 reads were obtained; per child, around 2.9 million.

This TCR came from a boy younger than 18 in good health. The genes are TRBV6-6 and TRBJ1-2, with D possibly being TRBD1 (5 bases). Sequenced material: blood. CDR3 sequence (DNA): TGTGCCAGCAGTTACGTGGACACCTACACCTTC. Translation: CASSYVDTYTF.